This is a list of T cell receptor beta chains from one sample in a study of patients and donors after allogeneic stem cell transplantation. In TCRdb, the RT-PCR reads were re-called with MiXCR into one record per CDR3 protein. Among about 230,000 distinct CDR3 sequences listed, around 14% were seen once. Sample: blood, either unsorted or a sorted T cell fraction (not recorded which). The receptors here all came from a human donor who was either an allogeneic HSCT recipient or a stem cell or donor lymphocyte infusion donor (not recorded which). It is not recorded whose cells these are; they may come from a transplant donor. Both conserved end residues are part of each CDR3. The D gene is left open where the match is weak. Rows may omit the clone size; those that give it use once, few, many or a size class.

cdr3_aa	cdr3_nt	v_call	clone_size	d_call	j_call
CASSTMTENIQYF	TGTGCCAGCTCAACCATGACAGAAAACATTCAGTACTTC	TRBV18	-	-	TRBJ2-4
CSAANAVNTEAFF	TGCAGTGCAGCAAACGCGGTGAACACTGAAGCTTTCTTT	TRBV20-1	few	-	TRBJ1-1
CASSHNPHNEQFF	TGCGCCAGCAGCCATAACCCCCACAATGAGCAGTTCTTC	TRBV4-3	many	-	TRBJ2-1
CASSAPTSGGAGNEQFF	TGTGCCAGCAGCGCCCCAACTAGCGGGGGGGCCGGCAATGAGCAGTTCTTC	TRBV9	-	TRBD2	TRBJ2-1
CASSLLREGRETQYF	TGTGCCAGCAGCTTACTCCGGGAGGGCCGAGAGACCCAGTACTTC	TRBV13	-	TRBD2	TRBJ2-5
CASVRVRSYNEQFF	TGTGCCAGCGTACGAGTGAGATCCTACAATGAGCAGTTCTTC	TRBV6-1	few	-	TRBJ2-1
CSVETTSQFF	TGCAGCGTTGAAACCACATCCCAGTTCTTC	TRBV29-1	many	-	TRBJ2-1
CASSLGVTGGETQYF	TGTGCCAGCAGTTTAGGGGTGACAGGGGGAGAGACCCAGTACTTC	TRBV27	-	TRBD1	TRBJ2-5
CASSLAGGADGNTIYF	TGCGCCAGCAGCTTGGCTGGGGGAGCGGATGGAAACACCATATATTTT	TRBV5-1	many	-	TRBJ1-3
CASSTGLAGGHRGDTQYF	TGTGCCAGCAGCACCGGACTAGCGGGAGGACATAGGGGAGATACGCAGTATTTT	TRBV5-5	-	TRBD2	TRBJ2-3
CASSDNVGASTDTQYF	TGTGCCAGCAGCGATAATGTCGGCGCTAGCACAGATACGCAGTATTTT	TRBV3-1	many	-	TRBJ2-3
CSAPKGADTGELFF	TGCAGTGCCCCCAAGGGGGCAGACACCGGGGAGCTGTTTTTT	TRBV20-1	many	TRBD1	TRBJ2-2
CASSPSLEVNYGYTF	TGTGCCAGCAGCCCCTCTTTGGAGGTTAACTATGGCTACACCTTC	TRBV6-1	-	-	TRBJ1-2
CASSQLRSRSSPLHF	TGTGCCAGCAGCCAATTAAGGAGCCGGAGTTCACCCCTCCACTTT	TRBV16	few	-	TRBJ1-6
CSPSQAGHTEAFF	TGCAGTCCCAGCCAAGCCGGGCACACTGAAGCTTTCTTT	TRBV20-1	-	-	TRBJ1-1
CSAQWGGTYEQYF	TGCAGCGCTCAATGGGGGGGAACCTACGAGCAGTACTTC	TRBV29-1	-	TRBD2	TRBJ2-7
CASSERGNQPQHF	TGTGCCAGCAGTGAGCGGGGGAATCAGCCCCAGCATTTT	TRBV6-1	many	-	TRBJ1-5
CASSPRGDRATDTQYF	TGTGCCAGCAGCCCGAGAGGGGACAGGGCCACAGATACGCAGTATTTT	TRBV9	few	TRBD1	TRBJ2-3
CASSNRKGDTEAFF	TGTGCCAGCAGCAACCGGAAGGGGGACACTGAAGCTTTCTTT	TRBV12-3/TRBV12-4	many	-	TRBJ1-1
CASSFRVNTEAFF	TGTGCCAGCAGTTTTAGGGTGAACACTGAAGCTTTCTTT	TRBV27	-	-	TRBJ1-1
CASSRRTGQGTPLHF	TGTGCCAGCAGCCGTCGGACAGGGCAAGGGACACCCCTCCACTTT	TRBV7-2	few	TRBD1	TRBJ1-6
CASSPMGQGGWSDTQYF	TGTGCCAGCAGCCCAATGGGACAGGGCGGGTGGTCAGATACGCAGTATTTT	TRBV7-3	few	TRBD1	TRBJ2-3
CASRTGTGDTGELFF	TGTGCCAGCAGAACCGGGACAGGGGACACCGGGGAGCTGTTTTTT	TRBV25-1	few	TRBD1	TRBJ2-2
CASSVGRDTQYF	TGTGCCAGCAGCGTAGGGCGCGATACGCAGTATTTT	TRBV9	few	-	TRBJ2-3
CASSLLRVTEAFF	TGTGCCAGCAGCTTGTTAAGGGTCACTGAAGCTTTCTTT	TRBV5-8	many	-	TRBJ1-1
CASSLRKIISSYEQYF	TGTGCCAGCAGCTTAAGGAAGATTATTAGCTCCTACGAGCAGTACTTC	TRBV7-6	-	-	TRBJ2-7
CASRLGREGYNEQFF	TGTGCCAGCAGATTGGGTAGAGAGGGTTACAATGAGCAGTTCTTC	TRBV2	-	-	TRBJ2-1
CASSPMGEGRTGELFF	TGTGCCAGCAGCCCCATGGGGGAGGGCCGAACCGGGGAGCTGTTTTTT	TRBV28	-	TRBD2	TRBJ2-2
CASSLDRAVDYGYTF	TGTGCCAGCAGCCTGGACAGGGCGGTTGACTATGGCTACACCTTC	TRBV11-2	few	TRBD1	TRBJ1-2
CASMSGGTREEETQYF	TGCGCCAGCATGTCAGGCGGGACCCGGGAGGAGGAGACCCAGTACTTC	TRBV5-1	many	TRBD2	TRBJ2-5
CATSDASGRDNEQFF	TGTGCCACCAGTGATGCTAGCGGGAGGGACAATGAGCAGTTCTTC	TRBV24-1	few	TRBD2	TRBJ2-1
CSARDFRRINTDAFF	TGCAGTGCTAGAGATTTTAGGCGGATCAACACTGACGCTTTCTTT	TRBV20-1	few	-	TRBJ1-1
CATETLEGMAEKLFF	TGTGCCACCGAGACACTGGAAGGGATGGCTGAAAAACTGTTTTTT	TRBV6-1	-	-	TRBJ1-4